The source of this T cell receptor (beta chain) is a study of T cell repertoires in cytomegalovirus infection. General observations from the study: HLA-C-restricted CMV-specific TCR beta clonotypes were dominant in the ex vivo response.

TCRdb reanalysed the reads using MiXCR and keeps one entry per CDR3 protein. The sample lists roughly 920,000 distinct CDR3 sequences, around 30% occurring once. Comments on this clonotype: Its antigen is still unknown.

This CDR3 is built from 17 residues. Per the germline V gene, CDR1 is MDHEN and CDR2 is SYDVKM. Trimming took 3 bases from V and 0 from J; bases not matched to a gene: 9. V usage is TRBV28 and J usage is TRBJ2-3, with 7 bases matching TRBD2. Sequences were derived from cultured CD8+ T cells from PBMCs, sampled from culture after CMV antigen stimulation. This clonotype was sampled from a human donor in good health (CMV status not recorded). Some clones in this sample may be carry-over from other donors' samples. CDR3 nucleotides: TGTGCCAGCAGTTTCTTCTCCCAGCGGGGAAGCACAGATACGCAGTATTTT. Residues: CASSFFSQRGSTDTQYF.